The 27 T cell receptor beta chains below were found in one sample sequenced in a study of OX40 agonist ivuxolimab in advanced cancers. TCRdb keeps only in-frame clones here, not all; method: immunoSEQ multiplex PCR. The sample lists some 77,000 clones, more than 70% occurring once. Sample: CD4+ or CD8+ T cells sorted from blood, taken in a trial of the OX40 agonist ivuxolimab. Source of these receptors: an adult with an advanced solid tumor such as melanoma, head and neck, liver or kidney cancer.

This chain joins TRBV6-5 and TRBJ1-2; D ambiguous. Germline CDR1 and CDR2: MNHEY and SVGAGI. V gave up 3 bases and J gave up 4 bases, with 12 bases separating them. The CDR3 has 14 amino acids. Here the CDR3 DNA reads TGTGCCAGCAGTTATGGCAGGTCCTTCTATGGCTACACCTTC. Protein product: CASSYGRSFYGYTF.

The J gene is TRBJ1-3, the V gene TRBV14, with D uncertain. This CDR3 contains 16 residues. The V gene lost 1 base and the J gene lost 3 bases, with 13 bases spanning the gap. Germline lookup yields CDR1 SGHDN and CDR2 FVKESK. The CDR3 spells CASSQVGLLGGNTIYF. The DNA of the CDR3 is TGTGCCAGCAGCCAAGTGGGCCTTCTTGGTGGAAACACCATATATTTT.

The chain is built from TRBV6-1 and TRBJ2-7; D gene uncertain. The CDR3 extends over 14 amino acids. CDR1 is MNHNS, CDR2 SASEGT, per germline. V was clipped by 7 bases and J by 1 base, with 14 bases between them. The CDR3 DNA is TGTGCCAGCACAGCAAGAGACATGTCCTACGAGCAGTACTTC. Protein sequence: CASTARDMSYEQYF.

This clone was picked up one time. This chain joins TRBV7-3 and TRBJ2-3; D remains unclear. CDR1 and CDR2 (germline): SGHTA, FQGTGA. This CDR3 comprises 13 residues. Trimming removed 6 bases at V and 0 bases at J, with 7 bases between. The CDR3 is CASRTSSTDTQYF. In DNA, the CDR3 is TGTGCCAGCAGAACCAGTAGCACAGATACGCAGTATTTT.

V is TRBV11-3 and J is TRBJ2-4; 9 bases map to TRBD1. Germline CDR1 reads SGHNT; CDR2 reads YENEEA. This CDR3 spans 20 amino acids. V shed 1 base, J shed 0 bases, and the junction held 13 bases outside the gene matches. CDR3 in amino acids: CASSLGRDRAFVLAKNIQYF. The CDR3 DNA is TGTGCCAGCAGCTTAGGTCGGGACAGGGCCTTCGTCCTAGCCAAAAACATTCAGTACTTC.

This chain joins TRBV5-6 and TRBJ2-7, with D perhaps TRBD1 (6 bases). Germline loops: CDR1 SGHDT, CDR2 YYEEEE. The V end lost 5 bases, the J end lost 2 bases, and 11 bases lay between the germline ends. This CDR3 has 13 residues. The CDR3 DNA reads TGTGCCAGCAGGAGGGGGAACACCTACGAGCAGTACTTC. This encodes CASRRGNTYEQYF.

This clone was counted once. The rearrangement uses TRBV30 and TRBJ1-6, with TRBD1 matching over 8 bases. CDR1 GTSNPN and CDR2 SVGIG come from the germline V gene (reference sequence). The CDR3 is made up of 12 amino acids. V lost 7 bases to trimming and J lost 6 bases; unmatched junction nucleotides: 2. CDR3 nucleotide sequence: TGTGCCTCGGACAGGGCTAATTCACCCCTCCACTTT. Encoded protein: CASDRANSPLHF.

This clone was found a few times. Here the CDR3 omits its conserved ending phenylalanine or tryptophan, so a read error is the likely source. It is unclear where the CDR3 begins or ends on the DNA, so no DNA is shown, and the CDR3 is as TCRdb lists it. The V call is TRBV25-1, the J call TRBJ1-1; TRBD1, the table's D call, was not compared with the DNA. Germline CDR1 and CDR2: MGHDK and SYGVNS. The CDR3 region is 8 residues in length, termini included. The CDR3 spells CASSRDRS.

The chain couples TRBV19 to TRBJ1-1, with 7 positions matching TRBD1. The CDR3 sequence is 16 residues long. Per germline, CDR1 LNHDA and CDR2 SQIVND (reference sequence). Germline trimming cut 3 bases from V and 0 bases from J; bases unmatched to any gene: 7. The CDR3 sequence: CASSIETGMMNTEAFF. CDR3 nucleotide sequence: TGTGCCAGTAGTATCGAGACAGGGATGATGAACACTGAAGCTTTCTTT. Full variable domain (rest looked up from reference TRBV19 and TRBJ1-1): DGGITQSPKYLFRKEGQNVTLSCEQNLNHDAMYWYRQDPGQGLRLIYYSQIVNDFQKGDIAEGYSVSREKKESFPLTVTSAQKNPTAFYLCASSIETGMMNTEAFFGQGTRLTVV.

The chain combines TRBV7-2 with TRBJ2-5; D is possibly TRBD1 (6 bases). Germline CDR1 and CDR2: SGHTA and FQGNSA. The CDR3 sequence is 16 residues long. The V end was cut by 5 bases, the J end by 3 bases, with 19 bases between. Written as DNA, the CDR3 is TGTGCCAGCAGCGGACTCTGGGGGCTAATAGAAGAGACCCAGTACTTC. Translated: CASSGLWGLIEETQYF.

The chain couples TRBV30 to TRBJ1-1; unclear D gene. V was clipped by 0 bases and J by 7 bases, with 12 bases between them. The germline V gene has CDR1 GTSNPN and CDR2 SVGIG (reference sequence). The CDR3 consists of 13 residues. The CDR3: CAWSVRREVEAFF. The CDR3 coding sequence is TGTGCCTGGAGTGTACGTCGAGAAGTTGAAGCTTTCTTT.

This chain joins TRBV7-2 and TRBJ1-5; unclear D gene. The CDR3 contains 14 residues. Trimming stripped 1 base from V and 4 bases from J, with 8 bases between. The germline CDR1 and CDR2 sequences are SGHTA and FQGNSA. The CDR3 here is CASSLGAGNQPQHF. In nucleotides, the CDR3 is TGTGCCAGCAGCTTAGGGGCAGGTAATCAGCCCCAGCATTTT.

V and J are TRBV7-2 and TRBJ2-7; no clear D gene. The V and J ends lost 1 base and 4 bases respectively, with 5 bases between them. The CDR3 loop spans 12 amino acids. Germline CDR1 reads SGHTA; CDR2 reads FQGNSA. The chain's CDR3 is CASSLVGYEQYF. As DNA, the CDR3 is TGTGCCAGCAGCTTAGTAGGGTACGAGCAGTACTTC.

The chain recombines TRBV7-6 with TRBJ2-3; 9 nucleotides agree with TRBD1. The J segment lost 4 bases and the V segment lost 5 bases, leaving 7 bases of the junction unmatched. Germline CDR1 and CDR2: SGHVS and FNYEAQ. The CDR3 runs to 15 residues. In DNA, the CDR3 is TGTGCCAGCAGCCCCACAGGGGACAGGGCAGATACGCAGTATTTT. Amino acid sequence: CASSPTGDRADTQYF.

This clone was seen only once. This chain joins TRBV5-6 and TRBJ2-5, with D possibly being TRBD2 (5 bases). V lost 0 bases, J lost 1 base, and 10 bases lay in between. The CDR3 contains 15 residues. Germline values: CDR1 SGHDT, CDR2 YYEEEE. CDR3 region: CASSLGGPLQETQYF. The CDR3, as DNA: TGTGCCAGCAGCTTGGGAGGGCCCCTCCAAGAGACCCAGTACTTC.

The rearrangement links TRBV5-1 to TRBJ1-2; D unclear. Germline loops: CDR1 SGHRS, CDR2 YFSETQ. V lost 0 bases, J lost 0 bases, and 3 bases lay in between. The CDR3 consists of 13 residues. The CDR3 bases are TGCGCCAGCAGCTTGGAACCTAACTATGGCTACACCTTC. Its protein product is CASSLEPNYGYTF.

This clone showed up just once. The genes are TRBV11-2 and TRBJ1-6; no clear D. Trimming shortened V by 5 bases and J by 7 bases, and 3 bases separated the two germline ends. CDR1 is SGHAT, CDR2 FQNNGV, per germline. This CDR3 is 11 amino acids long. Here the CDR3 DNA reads TGTGCCAGCAGCCAAAATTCACCCCTCCACTTT. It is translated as CASSQNSPLHF.

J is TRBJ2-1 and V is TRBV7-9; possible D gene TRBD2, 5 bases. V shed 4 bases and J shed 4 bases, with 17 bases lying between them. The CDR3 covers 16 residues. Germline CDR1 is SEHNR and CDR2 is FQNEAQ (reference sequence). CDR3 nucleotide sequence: TGTGCCAGCAGCTCCCGTCTGGGAGCCGAGTACAATGAGCAGTTCTTC. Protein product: CASSSRLGAEYNEQFF. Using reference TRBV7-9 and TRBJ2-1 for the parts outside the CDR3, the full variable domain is DTGVSQNPRHKITKRGQNVTFRCDPISEHNRLYWYRQTLGQGPEFLTYFQNEAQLEKSRLLSDRFSAERPKGSFSTLEIQRTEQGDSAMYLCASSSRLGAEYNEQFFGPGTRLTVL.

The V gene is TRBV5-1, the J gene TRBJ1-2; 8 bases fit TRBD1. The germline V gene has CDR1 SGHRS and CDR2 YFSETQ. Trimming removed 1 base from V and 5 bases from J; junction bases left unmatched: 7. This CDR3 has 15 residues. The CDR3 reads CASSLQPTGGYGYTF. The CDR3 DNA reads TGCGCCAGCAGCTTGCAGCCTACAGGGGGTTATGGCTACACCTTC. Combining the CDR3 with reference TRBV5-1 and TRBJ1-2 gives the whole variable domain KAGVTQTPRYLIKTRGQQVTLSCSPISGHRSVSWYQQTPGQGLQFLFEYFSETQRNKGNFPGRFSGRQFSNSRSEMNVSTLELGDSALYLCASSLQPTGGYGYTFGSGTRLTVV.

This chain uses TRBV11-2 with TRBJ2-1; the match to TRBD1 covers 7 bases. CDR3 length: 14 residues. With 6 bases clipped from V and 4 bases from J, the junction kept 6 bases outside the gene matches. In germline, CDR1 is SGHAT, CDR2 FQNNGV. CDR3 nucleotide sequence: TGTGCCAGCAGTACAGGGGCGGGTTACAATGAGCAGTTCTTC. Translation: CASSTGAGYNEQFF.

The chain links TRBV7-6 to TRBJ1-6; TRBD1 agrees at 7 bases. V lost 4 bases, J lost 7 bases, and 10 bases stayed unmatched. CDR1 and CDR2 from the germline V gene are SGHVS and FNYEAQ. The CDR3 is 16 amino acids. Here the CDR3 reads CASSSQPGQQNSPLHF. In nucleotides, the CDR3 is TGTGCCAGCAGCTCCCAGCCGGGACAGCAGAATTCACCCCTCCACTTT.

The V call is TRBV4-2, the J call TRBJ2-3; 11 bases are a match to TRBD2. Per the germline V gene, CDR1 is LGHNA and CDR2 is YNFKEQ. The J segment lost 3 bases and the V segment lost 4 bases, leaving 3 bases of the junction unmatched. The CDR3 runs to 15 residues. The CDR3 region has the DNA TGTGCCAGCAGCCCGCGGACTAGCGGGACAGATACGCAGTATTTT. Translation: CASSPRTSGTDTQYF.

In nucleotides, the CDR3 is TGTGCCAGCAGGACGGGACCGCGGAACACTGAAGCTTTCTTT. It is translated as CASRTGPRNTEAFF. This sequence joins TRBV2 and TRBJ1-1, with D maybe TRBD1 (5 bases). CDR1 and CDR2 from the germline V gene are SNHLY and FYNNEI. The CDR3 runs to 14 residues. Trimming removed 6 bases from V and 1 base from J, with 12 bases in between.

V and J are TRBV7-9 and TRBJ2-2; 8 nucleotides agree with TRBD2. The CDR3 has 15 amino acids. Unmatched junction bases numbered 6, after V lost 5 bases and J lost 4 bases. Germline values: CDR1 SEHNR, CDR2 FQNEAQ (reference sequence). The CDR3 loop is CASSPFAGGTGELFF. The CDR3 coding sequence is TGTGCCAGCAGCCCTTTTGCGGGGGGCACCGGGGAGCTGTTTTTT.

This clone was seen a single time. Written as DNA, the CDR3 is TGCGCCAGCAGCCAAGTAGGCAGGGCCAACTATGGCTACACCTTC. This translates into CASSQVGRANYGYTF. The chain recombines TRBV4-1 with TRBJ1-2, with a weak D call TRBD1 (5 bases). The CDR3 length is 15 residues. The germline gives CDR1 MGHRA, CDR2 YSYEKL. Trimming shortened V by 1 base and J by 2 bases, and 11 bases separated the two germline ends.

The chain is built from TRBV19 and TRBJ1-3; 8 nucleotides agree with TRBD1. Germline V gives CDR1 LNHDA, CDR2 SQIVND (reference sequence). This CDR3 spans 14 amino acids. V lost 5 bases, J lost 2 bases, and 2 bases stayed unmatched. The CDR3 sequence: CASSEQGAGNTIYF. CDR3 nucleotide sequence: TGTGCCAGTAGTGAACAGGGGGCTGGAAACACCATATATTTT.

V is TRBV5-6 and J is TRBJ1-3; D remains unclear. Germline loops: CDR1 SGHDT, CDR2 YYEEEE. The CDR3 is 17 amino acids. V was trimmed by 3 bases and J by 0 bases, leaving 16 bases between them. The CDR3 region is CASSSKTDTYSGNTIYF. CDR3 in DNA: TGTGCCAGCAGCTCCAAGACCGACACCTACTCTGGAAACACCATATATTTT.